Following are 23 T cell receptor beta chains from one sample sequenced in a study of sequential checkpoint blockade in melanoma. Only in-frame clones appear in the TCRdb table, and some are missing; sequencing was by immunoSEQ multiplex PCR. The sample yields 750 to 1,000 clones, approximately 20% seen once. The treatment: randomized to nivolumab then ipilimumab (arm A) or the reverse (arm B). Here the sequenced sample was tumor tissue (inferred from file names), taken from a patient given nivolumab and ipilimumab in sequence. The receptors shown here come from a human donor with melanoma.

The chain joins TRBV5-1 to TRBJ2-7, with 11 bases matching TRBD1. V lost 1 base, J lost 5 bases, and 5 bases stayed unmatched. From germline, CDR1 is SGHRS and CDR2 YFSETQ. The CDR3 has 15 residues. The CDR3 sequence: CASSLRRDRGDEQYF. The CDR3 bases are TGCGCCAGCAGCTTGCGGCGGGACAGGGGGGACGAGCAGTACTTC.

This clone showed up just a few times. The chain couples TRBV6-8 to TRBJ2-1; 10 bases map to TRBD2. This CDR3 contains 16 residues. Trimming removed 7 bases from V and 6 bases from J; junction bases left unmatched: 12. Germline CDR1 and CDR2: MNHGY and SAAAGT. CDR3 nucleotides: TGTGCCAGCATTTCCCTCGGGACTAGCGTAATCAATGAGCAGTTCTTC. Its protein is CASISLGTSVINEQFF.

CDR3 in amino acids: CAWSRTGRNEKLFF. The CDR3, as DNA: TGTGCCTGGAGTCGGACAGGGAGAAATGAAAAACTGTTTTTT. The V call is TRBV30, the J call TRBJ1-4, with 8 bases matching TRBD1. The CDR3 spans 14 residues. CDR1 and CDR2 from the germline V gene are GTSNPN and SVGIG (reference sequence). The V segment lost 2 bases and the J segment 5 bases; nucleotides outside the gene matches: 4.

This clone was observed a few times. The rearrangement uses TRBV11-3 and TRBJ2-1; D gene uncertain. Germline-derived CDR1 and CDR2 are SGHNT and YENEEA. V lost 0 bases and J 0 bases, leaving 3 bases between the germline ends. The length of the CDR3 is 14 residues. CDR3 nucleotide sequence: TGTGCCAGCAGCTTAGAGAGCTCCTACAATGAGCAGTTCTTC. Translated, it gives CASSLESSYNEQFF.

This clone has only a few counts. The CDR3 DNA sequence: TGTGCCTCCCGGGGAACAGGGTTGACTACAGATACGCAGTATTTT. Protein product: CASRGTGLTTDTQYF. V is TRBV6-8 and J is TRBJ2-3; D is possibly TRBD1 (6 bases). Per the germline V gene, CDR1 is MNHGY and CDR2 is SAAAGT. V was trimmed by 11 bases and J by 3 bases, leaving 21 bases between them. There are 15 residues in the CDR3.

By proportion, this clone is large (0.1 to 1%). CDR3 protein: CASSFDGTWYNEQFF. Written as DNA, the CDR3 is TGTGCCAGCAGCTTTGACGGGACATGGTACAATGAGCAGTTCTTC. This chain joins TRBV11-3 and TRBJ2-1; TRBD1 might be the D (6 bases). The CDR3 is made up of 15 amino acids. The germline gives CDR1 SGHNT, CDR2 YENEEA. V lost 3 bases to trimming and J lost 4 bases, with 13 bases between them. Supplemented by reference TRBV11-3 and TRBJ2-1, the full variable domain reads EAGVVQSPRYKIIEKKQPVAFWCNPISGHNTLYWYLQNLGQGPELLIRYENEEAVDDSQLPKDRFSAERLKGVDSTLKIQPAELGDSAVYLCASSFDGTWYNEQFFGPGTRLTVL.

The chain recombines TRBV6-1 with TRBJ1-1, with a possible D match to TRBD1 (5 bases). There are 15 residues in the CDR3. Trimming pared 1 base from V and 4 bases from J, leaving 13 bases between. The germline CDR1 and CDR2 sequences are MNHNS and SASEGT. This CDR3 is CASSEELAGSTEAFF. CDR3 nucleotide sequence: TGTGCCAGCAGTGAAGAATTGGCAGGGAGCACTGAAGCTTTCTTT.

This clone was seen a few times. V usage is TRBV9 and J usage is TRBJ2-5, with 7 bases lining up with TRBD1. The CDR3 sequence is 15 residues long. J was trimmed by 2 bases and V by 1 base; bases with no gene match: 5. The germline gives CDR1 SGDLS, CDR2 YYNGEE. The CDR3: CASSVSTGNQETQYF. CDR3 DNA: TGTGCCAGCAGCGTATCGACAGGGAATCAAGAGACCCAGTACTTC.

This clone is judged medium-sized. This chain connects TRBV11-3 to TRBJ2-7, with 7 positions matching TRBD1. CDR1 is SGHNT, CDR2 YENEEA, per germline. The CDR3 loop spans 15 amino acids. The junction had 13 bases not matched to a gene; V was cut back by 4 bases and J by 7 bases. The DNA for the CDR3 is TGTGCCAGCAGCTCCAGACAGGGCCCTACTAGGGAGCAGTACTTC. Translating gives CASSSRQGPTREQYF.

In its sample, this clone is medium-sized. This chain joins TRBV6-8 and TRBJ2-3, with a possible D match to TRBD1 (6 bases). Trimming took off 0 bases at V and 2 bases at J, with 12 bases between the two ends. CDR1 MNHGY and CDR2 SAAAGT come from the germline V gene. CDR3 length: 16 residues. The CDR3 sequence: CASSYSTDSHTDTQYF. As DNA, the CDR3 is TGTGCCAGCAGTTACTCGACGGACAGCCACACAGATACGCAGTATTTT.

This clone was recorded once. The chain employs TRBV25-1 and TRBJ2-2, with D possibly being TRBD1 or TRBD2 (6 bases each). Germline lookup yields CDR1 MGHDK and CDR2 SYGVNS. The V end lost 3 bases, the J end lost 6 bases, and 11 bases lay between the germline ends. CDR3 size: 14 residues. The chain's CDR3 is CASSDSGEAGELFF. The CDR3 coding sequence is TGTGCCAGCAGTGACTCAGGGGAGGCCGGGGAGCTGTTTTTT.

The rearrangement links TRBV18 to TRBJ2-2; D uncertain. V lost 3 bases to trimming and J lost 7 bases, with 21 bases between them. Germline V gene lookup returns CDR1 KGHSH and CDR2 LQKENI. The CDR3 is 17 amino acids. The CDR3: CASSPRLDSLPDGELFF. CDR3 DNA sequence: TGTGCCAGCTCACCGCGTTTAGACTCCCTTCCAGACGGGGAGCTGTTTTTT. Based on the CDR3 plus reference TRBV18 and TRBJ2-2, the full variable domain is NAGVMQNPRHLVRRRGQEARLRCSPMKGHSHVYWYRQLPEEGLKFMVYLQKENIIDESGMPKERFSAEFPKEGPSILRIQQVVRGDSAAYFCASSPRLDSLPDGELFFGEGSRLTVL.

This clone is labeled large. A junction boundary mismatches the germline segment, possibly from a read error. The V and J genes are TRBV6-8 and TRBJ2-2, with D uncertain. The CDR3 is 13 residues long. CDR1 is MNHGY, CDR2 SAAAGT, per germline. The CDR3 DNA follows: TGTGCCAGCAGTGACTCAGCCACCGGGGAGCTGTTTTTT. It codes for CASSDSATGELFF.

V is TRBV28 and J is TRBJ1-4; 8 bases map to TRBD1. Germline CDR1 and CDR2: MDHEN and SYDVKM. CDR3 length equals 16 residues. The V segment lost 1 base and the J segment 6 bases; nucleotides outside the gene matches: 7. The CDR3 region has the DNA TGTGCCAGCAGTTTATATCCAGCAGGGGGCGATGAAAAACTGTTTTTT. It encodes CASSLYPAGGDEKLFF. The entire variable domain, with the rest obtained from reference TRBV28 and TRBJ1-4, is as follows: DVKVTQSSRYLVKRTGEKVFLECVQDMDHENMFWYRQDPGLGLRLIYFSYDVKMKEKGDIPEGYSVSREKKERFSLILESASTNQTSMYLCASSLYPAGGDEKLFFGSGTQLSVL.

By proportion, this clone is large. The chain employs TRBV11-3 and TRBJ1-4; D is unresolved. Germline CDR1 and CDR2: SGHNT and YENEEA. The CDR3 has 15 amino acids. Between the trimmed V and J ends, which lost 0 bases and 5 bases, there was a span of 10 bases. CDR3 loop: CASSLEEGFNEKLFF. CDR3 DNA: TGTGCCAGCAGCTTAGAAGAAGGGTTCAATGAAAAACTGTTTTTT.

The chain has TRBV6-8 and TRBJ1-1; TRBD1 might be the D (6 bases). Germline V gene sequence: CDR1 MNHGY, CDR2 SAAAGT. CDR3 length: 13 residues. V was cut by 6 bases and J by 3 bases, with 11 bases left in between. The CDR3: CASSYRDDTEAFF. The CDR3 bases are TGTGCCAGCAGCTACAGGGACGACACTGAAGCTTTCTTT.

This clone is termed medium-sized (0.01 to 0.1%). The V and J genes are TRBV7-1 and TRBJ1-5, with no clear D. Being an ORF, TRBV7-1 has a function that is uncertain. The germline V and J ends were trimmed by 3 bases and 3 bases, with 6 bases remaining between them. The CDR3 has 13 residues. The CDR3: CASSSDINQPQHF. The CDR3 DNA follows: TGTGCCAGCAGCTCCGACATCAATCAGCCCCAGCATTTT.

This clone ranks as medium-sized. V and J are TRBV11-3 and TRBJ2-5, with 9 positions matching TRBD2. Germline V lookup: CDR1 SGHNT, CDR2 YENEEA. V trimming: 4 bases; J trimming: 5 bases; junction bases outside the gene matches: 8. The CDR3 is 15 amino acids. CDR3 nucleotide sequence: TGTGCCAGCAGCTCGACGTACGCGGGAGGGGAGACCCAGTACTTC. The encoded protein is CASSSTYAGGETQYF.

This clone is large (0.1 to 1%) within its sample. The V and J genes are TRBV9 and TRBJ1-3; D ambiguous. The CDR3 extends over 13 amino acids. Germline V lookup: CDR1 SGDLS, CDR2 YYNGEE. Deletions cut 3 bases from V and 3 bases from J, with 7 bases between. CDR3 amino acids: CASSAGDGNTIYF. The CDR3 nucleotides read TGTGCCAGCAGCGCTGGGGATGGAAACACCATATATTTT.

This clone was detected a few times. The genes are TRBV6-8 and TRBJ2-2, with D possibly being TRBD2 (5 bases). The germline gives CDR1 MNHGY, CDR2 SAAAGT. The CDR3 has 14 amino acids. Trimming removed 10 bases from V and 7 bases from J, with 19 bases in between. CDR3 in DNA: TGTGCCACGTGCGGCGGGCCCCGGGGCGGGGAGCTGTTTTTT. Its protein is CATCGGPRGGELFF.

The J gene is TRBJ2-7, the V gene TRBV12-5; the D gene is possibly TRBD2 (6 bases). The germline V gene encodes CDR1 LGHNT and CDR2 FRNRAP. Trimming removed 1 base at V and 2 bases at J, with 12 bases between. The CDR3 consists of 15 residues. The CDR3 is CASGLEPGLAYEQYF. The CDR3, as DNA: TGTGCTAGTGGTTTGGAGCCGGGACTGGCCTACGAGCAGTACTTC.

By share, this clone counts as medium-sized (0.01 to 0.1%). CDR3 DNA sequence: TGTGCCAGCAGATACGGACGGATGAACACTGAAGCTTTCTTT. Encoded protein: CASRYGRMNTEAFF. The chain is built from TRBV11-3 and TRBJ1-1; D remains unclear. V lost 6 bases and J 0 bases, leaving 11 bases between the germline ends. This CDR3 region has 14 residues. The V gene's germline CDR1 is SGHNT and CDR2 YENEEA.

The chain joins TRBV6-8 to TRBJ1-5, with a weak D call TRBD1 (5 bases). The germline V and J ends were trimmed by 0 bases and 0 bases, with 15 bases remaining between them. Germline CDR1 is MNHGY and CDR2 is SAAAGT. CDR3 size: 18 residues. CDR3 region: CASSYSTRDRFSNQPQHF. The CDR3 bases are TGTGCCAGCAGTTACTCGACTAGGGACCGATTTAGCAATCAGCCCCAGCATTTT.